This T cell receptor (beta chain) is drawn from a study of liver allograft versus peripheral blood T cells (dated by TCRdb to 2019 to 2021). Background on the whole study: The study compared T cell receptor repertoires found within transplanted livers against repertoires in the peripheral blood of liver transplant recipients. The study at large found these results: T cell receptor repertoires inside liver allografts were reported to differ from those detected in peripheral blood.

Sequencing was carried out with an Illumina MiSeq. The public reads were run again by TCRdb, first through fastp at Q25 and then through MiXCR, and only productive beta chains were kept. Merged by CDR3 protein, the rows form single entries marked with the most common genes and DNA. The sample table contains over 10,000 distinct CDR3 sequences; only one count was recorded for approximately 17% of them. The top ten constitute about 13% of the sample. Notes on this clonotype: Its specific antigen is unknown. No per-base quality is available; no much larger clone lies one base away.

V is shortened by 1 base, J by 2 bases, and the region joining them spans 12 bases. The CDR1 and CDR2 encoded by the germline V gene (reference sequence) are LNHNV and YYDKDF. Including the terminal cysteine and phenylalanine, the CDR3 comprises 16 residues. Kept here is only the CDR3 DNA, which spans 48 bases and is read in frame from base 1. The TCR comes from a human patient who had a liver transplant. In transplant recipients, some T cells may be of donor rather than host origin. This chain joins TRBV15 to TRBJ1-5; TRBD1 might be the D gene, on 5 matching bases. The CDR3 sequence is CATSRVQGYGNQPQHF. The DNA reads TGTGCCACCAGCAGAGTGCAGGGCTATGGCAATCAGCCCCAGCATTTT.